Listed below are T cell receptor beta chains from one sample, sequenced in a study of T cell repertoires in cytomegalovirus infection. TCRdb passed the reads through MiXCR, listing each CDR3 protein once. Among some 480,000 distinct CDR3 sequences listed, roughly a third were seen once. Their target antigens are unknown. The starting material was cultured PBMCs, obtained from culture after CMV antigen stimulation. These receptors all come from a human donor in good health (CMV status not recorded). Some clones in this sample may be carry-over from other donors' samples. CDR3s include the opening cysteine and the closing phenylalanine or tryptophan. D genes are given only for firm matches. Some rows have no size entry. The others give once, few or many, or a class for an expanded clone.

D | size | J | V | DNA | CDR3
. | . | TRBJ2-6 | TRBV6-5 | TGTGCCAGCAGTTACTCGCATCCTTCAGGGGCTGGGGCCAACGTCCTGACTTTC | CASSYSHPSGAGANVLTF
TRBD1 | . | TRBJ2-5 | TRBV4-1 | TGCGCCAGCAGCCAAGATGGGACAGAGCAAGAGACCCAGTACTTC | CASSQDGTEQETQYF
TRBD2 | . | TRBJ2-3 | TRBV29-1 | TGCGGCGCTAGCGGGAGCACAGATACGCAGTATTTT | CGASGSTDTQYF
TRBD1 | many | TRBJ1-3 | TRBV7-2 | TGTGCCAGCAGCCCACGGACAGGACCTGGAAACACCATATATTTT | CASSPRTGPGNTIYF
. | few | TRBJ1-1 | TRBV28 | TGTGCCAGCAGCCCGTCTAGGTTGGACACTGAAGCTTTCTTT | CASSPSRLDTEAFF
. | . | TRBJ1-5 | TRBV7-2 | TGTGCCAGCAGCTCCGGGTGGGGATACAGCAATCAGCCCCAGCATTTT | CASSSGWGYSNQPQHF
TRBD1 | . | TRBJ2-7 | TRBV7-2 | TGTGCCAGCAGCTGGAGGGACAGGGGGCTAGATGAGCAGTACTTC | CASSWRDRGLDEQYF
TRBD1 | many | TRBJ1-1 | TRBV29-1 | TGCAGCGTGGACAGGGGCGGGAACACTGAAGCTTTCTTT | CSVDRGGNTEAFF
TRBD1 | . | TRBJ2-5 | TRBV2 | TGTGCCAGCAGTGGGGACAGGGGGCATGGAGAGACCCAGTACTTC | CASSGDRGHGETQYF
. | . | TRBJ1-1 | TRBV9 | TGTGCCAGCAGCGCGGGACTCCCAACCCCGGTGAACACTGAAGCTTTCTTT | CASSAGLPTPVNTEAFF
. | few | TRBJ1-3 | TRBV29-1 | TGCAGCGTTGAAACAGAACCCGACTCTGGAAACACCATATATTTT | CSVETEPDSGNTIYF
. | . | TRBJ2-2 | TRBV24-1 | TGTGCCACCAGTGAAGCCCTCGGGGAGCTGTTTTTT | CATSEALGELFF
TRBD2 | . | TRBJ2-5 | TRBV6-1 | TGTGCCAGCAGTTACCCCGGGACTAGCGGCGAGACCCAGTACTTC | CASSYPGTSGETQYF
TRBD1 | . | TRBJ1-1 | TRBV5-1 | TGCGCCAGCAGCTTGGGCCGGGACAGGGAAGCTTTCTTT | CASSLGRDREAFF
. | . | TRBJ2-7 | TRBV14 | TGTGCCAGCAGCCAAAAACCGGGCCAGTCAGCCTACGAGCAGTACTTC | CASSQKPGQSAYEQYF
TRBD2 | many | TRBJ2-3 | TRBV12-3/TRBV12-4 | TGTGCCAGCAGTTTGGGCGGGAGTGGAGATACGCAGTATTTT | CASSLGGSGDTQYF
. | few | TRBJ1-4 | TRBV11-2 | TGTGCCAGCAGCTCCTCGTTCCAGGGGCTGGGCGAAAAACTGTTTTTT | CASSSSFQGLGEKLFF
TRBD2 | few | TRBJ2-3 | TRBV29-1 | TGCAGCGTACAAGCGGGAGGAGCATTCACAGATACGCAGTATTTT | CSVQAGGAFTDTQYF
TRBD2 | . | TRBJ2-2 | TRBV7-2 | TGTGCCAGCATAAACGGACTAGCGAAGAACACCGGGGAGCTGTTTTTT | CASINGLAKNTGELFF
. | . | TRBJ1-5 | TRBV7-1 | TGTGCCAGCAGCCCCGGGGCCGGGGACAGCAATCAGCCCCAGCATTTT | CASSPGAGDSNQPQHF
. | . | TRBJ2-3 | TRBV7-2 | TGTGCCAGCAGCACCTCCCTAGTAAGCACAGATACGCAGTATTTT | CASSTSLVSTDTQYF
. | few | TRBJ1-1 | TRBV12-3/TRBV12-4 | TGTGCCAGCAGTATACCAGCGGTTGGGTCTGAAGCTTTCTTT | CASSIPAVGSEAFF
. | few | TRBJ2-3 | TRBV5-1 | TGCGCCAGCAGCCCGTCCGGGAGTACGCACACAGATACGCAGTATTTT | CASSPSGSTHTDTQYF
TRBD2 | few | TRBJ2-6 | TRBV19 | TGTGCCAGTAGTATCCAATCTAGCGGGAGTTCGTATGGGGCCAACGTCCTGACTTTC | CASSIQSSGSSYGANVLTF
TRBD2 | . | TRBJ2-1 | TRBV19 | TGTGCCAGTAGTCTAAACGGACTAGCAGGCAATGAGCAGTTCTTC | CASSLNGLAGNEQFF
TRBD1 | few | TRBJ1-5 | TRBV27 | TGTGCCACGGGGACAGGGCCCATAGCGGGTCAGCCCCAGCATTTT | CATGTGPIAGQPQHF
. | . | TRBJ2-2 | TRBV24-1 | TGTGCCACCCTGGGAACCGGGGAGCTGTTTTTT | CATLGTGELFF
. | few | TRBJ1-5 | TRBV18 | TGTGCCAGCTCACCACTCGCAGGAATCGGCAATCAGCCCCAGCATTTT | CASSPLAGIGNQPQHF
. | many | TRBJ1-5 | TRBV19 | TGTGCCTCACAAACGGCGGGGGGCAATCAGCCCCAGCATTTT | CASQTAGGNQPQHF
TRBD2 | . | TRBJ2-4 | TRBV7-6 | TGTGCCAGCAGCTCCCCAACGGGAGGGCCGAGGAACATTCAGTACTTC | CASSSPTGGPRNIQYF
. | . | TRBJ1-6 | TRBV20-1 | TGCAGTGCTAGAGATTACCGGGACCTGAGCTCCTATAATTCACCCCTCCACTTT | CSARDYRDLSSYNSPLHF
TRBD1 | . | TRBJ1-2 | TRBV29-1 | TGCAGCGTCGCGGACAGGACCAACTATGGCTACACCTTC | CSVADRTNYGYTF
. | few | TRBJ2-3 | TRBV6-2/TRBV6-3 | TGTGCCAGCAGTTACGATTTCTGGACCAGCCGCACAGATACGCAGTATTTT | CASSYDFWTSRTDTQYF
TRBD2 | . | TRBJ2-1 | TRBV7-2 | TGTGCCAGCAGCTTGCAGGCGGGAGGGCCATTGGATGAGCAGTTCTTC | CASSLQAGGPLDEQFF
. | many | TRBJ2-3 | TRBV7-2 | TGTGCCAGCAGCTTTCGGGTTACAGATACGCAGTATTTT | CASSFRVTDTQYF
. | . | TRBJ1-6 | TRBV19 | TGTGCCAGTAGTATCCCCCGTGGGGTTTCTGGATCACCCCTCCACTTT | CASSIPRGVSGSPLHF
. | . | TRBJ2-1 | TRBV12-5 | TGTGCTAGTGGTTTGAGGGACTCCGAAGAGCAGTTCTTC | CASGLRDSEEQFF
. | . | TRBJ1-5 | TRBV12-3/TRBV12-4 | TGTGCCAGCAGTTTTTCGGCAGGGATAAGCAATCAGCCCCAGCATTTT | CASSFSAGISNQPQHF
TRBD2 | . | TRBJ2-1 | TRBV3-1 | TGTGCCAGCAGCCAAGATGTCCCTAGCGGGCTACTTTACAATGAGCAGTTCTTC | CASSQDVPSGLLYNEQFF
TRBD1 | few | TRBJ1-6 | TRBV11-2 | TGTGCCAGCAGCCCACTCACTACCCGGGACAGTGGAAGGACACCCCTCCACTTT | CASSPLTTRDSGRTPLHF
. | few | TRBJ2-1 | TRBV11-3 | TGTGCCAGCAGCCACCTAGGGGAGCCTTCCTACAATGAGCAGTTCTTC | CASSHLGEPSYNEQFF
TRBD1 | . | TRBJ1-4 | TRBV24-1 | TGTGCCACCAGTGATCCGGGACAGAATAATGAAAAACTGTTTTTT | CATSDPGQNNEKLFF
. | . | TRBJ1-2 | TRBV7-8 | TGTGCCAGCAGCTTAGGGGGGCTGGCGAGAGGCTACACCTTC | CASSLGGLARGYTF
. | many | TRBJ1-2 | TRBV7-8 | TGTGCCAGCAGCTTAGAACGCTTCAACTATGGCTACACCTTC | CASSLERFNYGYTF
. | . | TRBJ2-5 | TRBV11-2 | TGTGCCAGCACAAGTTCGGGGACGGAGACCCAGTACTTC | CASTSSGTETQYF
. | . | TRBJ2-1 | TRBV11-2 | TGTGCCAGCAGCTCAGGGGCAGGGGAGCAGTTCTTC | CASSSGAGEQFF
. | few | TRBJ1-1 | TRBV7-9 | TGTGCCAGCAGCTTTCCGGGTAGGGGCACTGAAGCTTTCTTT | CASSFPGRGTEAFF
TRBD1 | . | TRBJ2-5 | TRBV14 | TGTGCCAGCAGCCAAATATTTGGGACAGGGGATAGAGAGACCCAGTACTTC | CASSQIFGTGDRETQYF
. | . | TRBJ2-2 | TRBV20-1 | TGCAGTGCTAGAGGATTTGACAGTGTAACCGGGGAGCTGTTTTTT | CSARGFDSVTGELFF
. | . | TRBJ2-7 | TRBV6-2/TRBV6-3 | TGTGCCAGCAGTTACTCTACCCCCGGAAGTTACTACGAGCAGTACTTC | CASSYSTPGSYYEQYF